One sample yielded the 4 T cell receptor beta chains listed below, sequenced in a study of blood T cell repertoires in COVID-19. Sequenced by immunoSEQ multiplex PCR; TCRdb stores in-frame clones only, minus some. The sample lists about 320,000 clones, roughly 85% seen once, with 6% to 9% in the top ten. Sequencing was done on a sample of peripheral blood. The receptor source for this set is a human donor in a cohort sampled during active COVID-19.

V gene TRBV7-2 combines with J gene TRBJ2-7; D possibly corresponds to TRBD2 (6 bases). CDR1 and CDR2 (germline): SGHTA, FQGNSA. The CDR3 spans 14 residues. V was shortened by 4 bases and J by 3 bases, with 13 bases between the two germline ends. As DNA, the CDR3 is TGTGCCAGCAGCTCTGGGACCGGGGGCTACGAGCAGTACTTC. This gives the protein CASSSGTGGYEQYF.

The chain recombines TRBV19 with TRBJ2-7; unclear D gene. V gave up 5 bases and J gave up 4 bases, with 6 bases separating them. CDR3 length: 11 residues. Germline CDR1 LNHDA, CDR2 SQIVND (reference sequence). The CDR3 here is CASSPGYEQYF. CDR3 sequence (DNA): TGTGCCAGTAGTCCCGGGTACGAGCAGTACTTC.

This clone appeared a few times. The chain employs TRBV10-3 and TRBJ1-1; D unclear. CDR1 and CDR2 (germline): ENHRY, SYGVKD. There are 14 residues in the CDR3. V was pared by 2 bases and J by 1 base, with 8 bases between. The CDR3 DNA reads TGTGCCATCAGTGAGCAACGCAGGAACACTGAAGCTTTCTTT. This encodes CAISEQRRNTEAFF.

The rearrangement joins TRBV5-4 to TRBJ1-1; 8 bases are a match to TRBD1. Trimming cost V 0 bases and J 4 bases; bases outside gene matches: 2. CDR1 is SGHNT and CDR2 is YYREEE in the germline V gene (reference sequence). CDR3 length: 14 amino acids. CDR3 loop: CASSLAGGFTEAFF. The CDR3 nucleotides are TGTGCCAGCAGCTTGGCAGGGGGCTTCACTGAAGCTTTCTTT. Complete variable domain (other parts from reference TRBV5-4 and TRBJ1-1): ETGVTQSPTHLIKTRGQQVTLRCSSQSGHNTVSWYQQALGQGPQFIFQYYREEENGRGNFPPRFSGLQFPNYSSELNVNALELDDSALYLCASSLAGGFTEAFFGQGTRLTVV.